This T cell receptor beta chain stems from a study of Graves' ophthalmopathy and Graves' hyperthyroidism. Study context: Researchers classed hyperthyroidism as stable given no ophthalmopathy within 18 months of follow-up. General study results and limits: Sensitivity of under 71% and specificity of under 85% were achieved by the model that predicted ophthalmopathy progression.

V lost 3 bases to trimming and J lost 7 bases; unmatched junction nucleotides: 6. This CDR3 spans 15 amino acids. CDR1 is LNHDA, CDR2 SQIVND, per germline (reference sequence). Amplification of TCR beta CDR3 regions used RNA transcripts. The library came from an HTBI-primed first-round RT-PCR and a second-round multiplex PCR. A single record per CDR3 protein comes from TCRdb applying MiXCR to the multiplex PCR reads. The sample has around 1.1 million distinct CDR3 sequences; about two fifths are singletons. It was on clinical symptoms, serum thyroxine, TRAb, thyroid ultrasound and orbital computed tomography that diagnosis relied. In regard to this clonotype: Antigen: not known.

The sequence was obtained from an adult man with Graves' hyperthyroidism. What was sequenced was peripheral blood or thyroid tissue (not recorded which). The chain employs TRBV19 and TRBJ2-2; the match to TRBD1 covers 9 bases. The CDR3 region is CASSILTGGGGELFF. As DNA, the CDR3 is TGTGCCAGTAGTATCCTCACAGGGGGCGGCGGGGAGCTGTTTTTT.